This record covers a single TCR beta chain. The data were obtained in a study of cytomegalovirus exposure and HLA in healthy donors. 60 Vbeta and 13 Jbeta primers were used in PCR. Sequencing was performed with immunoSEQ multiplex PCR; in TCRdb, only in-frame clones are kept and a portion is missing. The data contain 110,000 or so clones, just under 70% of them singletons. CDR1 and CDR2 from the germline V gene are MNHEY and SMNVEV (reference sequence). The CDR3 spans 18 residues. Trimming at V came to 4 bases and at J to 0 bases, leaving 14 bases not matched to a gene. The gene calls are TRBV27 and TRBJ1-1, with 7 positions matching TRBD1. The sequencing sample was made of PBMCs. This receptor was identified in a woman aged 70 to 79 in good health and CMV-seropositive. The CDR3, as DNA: TGTGCCAGCAGTTCGGGGCCGCGACAGGGAATATTGAACACTGAAGCTTTCTTT. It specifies CASSSGPRQGILNTEAFF.